Following are 6 T cell receptor beta chains from one sample sequenced in a study of blood T cells in healthy people across ages. Alongside a J-beta primer mix, a sample-barcoded 5' primer served in a second PCR lasting about 7 to 11 cycles. TCRdb recomputed calls from the 5' RACE reads with MiXCR, one row per CDR3 protein. This sample yields more than 700,000 distinct CDR3 sequences, of which 50% to 65% are seen a single time; about 42% belongs to the top ten. Sequenced material: blood. These receptors came from an elderly man in good health.

This clonotype was counted a few times. The chain recombines TRBV6-2 or TRBV6-3 with TRBJ2-7; D is uncertain. Germline CDR1 reads MNHEY; CDR2 reads SVGEGT. The V gene lost 6 bases and the J gene lost 2 bases, with 14 bases spanning the gap. The CDR3 totals 14 residues. The CDR3 DNA is TGTGCCAGCAGCTCCCACAAGACCCCCTACGAGCAGTACTTC. Translating gives CASSSHKTPYEQYF.

A remark on this clonotype: Compared with germline, one end of the junction differs, possibly owing to a read error. The rearrangement joins TRBV5-1 to TRBJ1-4, with D maybe TRBD1 (6 bases). This CDR3 region has 15 residues. CDR1 and CDR2 from the germline V gene are SGHRS and YFSETQ. The CDR3: CASSLLGTTKEKLFF. For the CDR3, the DNA is TGCGCCAGCAGCTTGTTGGGGACAACTAAGGAAAAACTGTTTTTT.

The chain carries TRBV6-5 and TRBJ2-7; a weak D match, TRBD2 (6 bases). This CDR3 region has 17 residues. The ends were cut back, 0 bases at V and 2 bases at J, with 17 bases in the middle. CDR1 is MNHEY, CDR2 SVGAGI, per germline. CDR3 sequence reads: CASSYSQVLADTYEQYF. CDR3 nucleotides: TGTGCCAGCAGTTACTCCCAAGTACTAGCCGATACCTACGAGCAGTACTTC.

The gene calls are TRBV7-2 and TRBJ2-2, with 8 bases matching TRBD1. The ends lost 5 bases at V and 7 bases at J; junction bases unmatched: 9. The CDR3 consists of 15 residues. Germline V CDR1 and CDR2: SGHTA, FQGNSA. CDR3 sequence: CASSPAPGGYGELFF. DNA of the CDR3: TGTGCCAGCAGCCCGGCGCCAGGGGGCTACGGGGAGCTGTTTTTT.

The chain's CDR3 is CASSKDREVEKLFF. The CDR3 bases are TGTGCCAGCAGCAAAGACAGGGAGGTCGAAAAACTGTTTTTT. The chain employs TRBV6-6 and TRBJ1-4; 7 bases are a match to TRBD1. The CDR3 has 14 amino acids. After removal of 6 bases from V and 8 bases from J, the junction contained 9 bases not matched to a gene. Germline lookup yields CDR1 MNHNY and CDR2 SVGAGI (reference sequence).

The chain couples TRBV5-1 to TRBJ2-5; D gene uncertain. V lost 3 bases and J 7 bases, leaving 13 bases between the germline ends. The CDR3 totals 13 residues. Looked up from germline, CDR1 is SGHRS and CDR2 is YFSETQ. The DNA for the CDR3 is TGCGCCAGCAGCTGGGTGGACCCGCGGACCCAGTACTTC. Its translation is CASSWVDPRTQYF.